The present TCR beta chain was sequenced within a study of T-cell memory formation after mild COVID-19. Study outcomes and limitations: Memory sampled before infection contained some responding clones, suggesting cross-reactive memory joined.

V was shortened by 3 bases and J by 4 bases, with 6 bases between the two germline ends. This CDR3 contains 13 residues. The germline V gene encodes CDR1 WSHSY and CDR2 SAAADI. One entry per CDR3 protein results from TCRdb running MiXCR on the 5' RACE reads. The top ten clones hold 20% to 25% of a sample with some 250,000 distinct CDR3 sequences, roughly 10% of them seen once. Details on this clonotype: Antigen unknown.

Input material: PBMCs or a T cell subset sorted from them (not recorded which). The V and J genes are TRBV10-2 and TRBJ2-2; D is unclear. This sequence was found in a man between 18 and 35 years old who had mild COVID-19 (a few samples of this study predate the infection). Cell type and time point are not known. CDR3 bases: TGCGCCAGCAGTGAATTTAGCACCGGGGAGCTGTTTTTT. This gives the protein CASSEFSTGELFF.